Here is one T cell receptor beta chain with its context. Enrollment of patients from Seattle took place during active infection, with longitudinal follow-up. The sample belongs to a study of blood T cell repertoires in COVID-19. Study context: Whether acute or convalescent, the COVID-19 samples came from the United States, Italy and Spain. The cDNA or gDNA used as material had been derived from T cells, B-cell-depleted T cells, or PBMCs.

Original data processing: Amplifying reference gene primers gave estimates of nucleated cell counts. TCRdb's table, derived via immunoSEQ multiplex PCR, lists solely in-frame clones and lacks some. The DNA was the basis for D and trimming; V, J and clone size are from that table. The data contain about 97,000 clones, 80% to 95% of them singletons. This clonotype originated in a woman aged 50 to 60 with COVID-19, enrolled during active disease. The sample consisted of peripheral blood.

CDR3 bases: TGTGCCAGCAGTCCAGGGATAGAGTCACCCCTCCACTTT. This sequence encodes CASSPGIESPLHF. The chain uses TRBV6-2 or TRBV6-3 and TRBJ1-6, with a possible D match to TRBD1 (5 bases). In germline, CDR1 is MNHEY, CDR2 SVGEGT. The CDR3 consists of 13 residues. The V and J ends lost 5 bases and 10 bases respectively, with 12 bases between them.